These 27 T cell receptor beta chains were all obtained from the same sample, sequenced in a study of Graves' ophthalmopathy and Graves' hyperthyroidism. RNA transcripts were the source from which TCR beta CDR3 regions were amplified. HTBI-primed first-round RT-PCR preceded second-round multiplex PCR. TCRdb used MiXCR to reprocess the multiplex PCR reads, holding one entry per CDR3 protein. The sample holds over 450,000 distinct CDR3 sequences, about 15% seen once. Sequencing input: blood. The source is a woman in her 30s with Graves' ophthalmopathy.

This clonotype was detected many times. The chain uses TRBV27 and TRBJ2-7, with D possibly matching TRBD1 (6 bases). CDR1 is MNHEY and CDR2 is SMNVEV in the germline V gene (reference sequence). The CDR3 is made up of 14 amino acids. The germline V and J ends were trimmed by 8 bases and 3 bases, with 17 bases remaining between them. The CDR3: CASGDLDSIYEQYF. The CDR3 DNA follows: TGTGCCAGCGGGGACCTGGACAGTATCTACGAGCAGTACTTC.

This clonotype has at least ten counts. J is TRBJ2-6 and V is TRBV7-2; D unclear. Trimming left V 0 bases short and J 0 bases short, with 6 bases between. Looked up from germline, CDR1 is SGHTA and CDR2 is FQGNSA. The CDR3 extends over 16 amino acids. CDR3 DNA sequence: TGTGCCAGCAGCTTAGCGTCACCCTCTGGGGCCAACGTCCTGACTTTC. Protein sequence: CASSLASPSGANVLTF. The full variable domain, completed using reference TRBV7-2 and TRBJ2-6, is GAGVSQSPSNKVTEKGKDVELRCDPISGHTALYWYRQSLGQGLEFLIYFQGNSAPDKSGLPSDRFSAERTGGSVSTLTIQRTQQEDSAVYLCASSLASPSGANVLTFGAGSRLTVL.

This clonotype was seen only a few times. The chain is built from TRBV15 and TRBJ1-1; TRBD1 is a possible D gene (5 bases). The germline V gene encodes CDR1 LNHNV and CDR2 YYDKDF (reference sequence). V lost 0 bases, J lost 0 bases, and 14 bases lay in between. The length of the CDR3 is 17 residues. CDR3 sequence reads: CATSRDVGGTLNTEAFF. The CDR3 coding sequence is TGTGCCACCAGCAGAGATGTTGGGGGGACCCTGAACACTGAAGCTTTCTTT.

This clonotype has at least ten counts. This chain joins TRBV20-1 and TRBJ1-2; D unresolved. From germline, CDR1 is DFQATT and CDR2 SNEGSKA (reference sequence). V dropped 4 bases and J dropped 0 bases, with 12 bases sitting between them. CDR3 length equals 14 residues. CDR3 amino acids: CSANPLNSNYGYTF. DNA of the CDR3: TGCAGTGCTAATCCTCTTAACTCTAACTATGGCTACACCTTC.

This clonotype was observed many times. The CDR3: CASSAKVGRETQYF. The CDR3 DNA is TGTGCCAGCAGCGCCAAGGTGGGGCGAGAGACCCAGTACTTC. The V call is TRBV12-3 or TRBV12-4, the J call TRBJ2-5; D is possibly TRBD1 (5 bases). V was pared by 6 bases and J by 4 bases, with 15 bases between. The CDR3 has 14 amino acids.

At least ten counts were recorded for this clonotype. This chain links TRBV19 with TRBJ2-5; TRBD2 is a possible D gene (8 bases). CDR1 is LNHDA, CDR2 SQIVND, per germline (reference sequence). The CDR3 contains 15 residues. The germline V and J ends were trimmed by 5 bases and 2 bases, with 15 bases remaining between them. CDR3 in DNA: TGTGCCAGTAGTCCGGGAGGGACAGAGCAAGAGACCCAGTACTTC. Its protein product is CASSPGGTEQETQYF.

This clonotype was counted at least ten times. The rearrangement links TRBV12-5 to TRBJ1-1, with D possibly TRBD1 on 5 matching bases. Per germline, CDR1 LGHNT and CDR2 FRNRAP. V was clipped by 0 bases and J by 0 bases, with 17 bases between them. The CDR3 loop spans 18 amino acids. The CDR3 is CASGLVPTFQGLNTEAFF. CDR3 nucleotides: TGTGCTAGTGGTTTGGTACCGACATTTCAGGGTCTGAACACTGAAGCTTTCTTT.

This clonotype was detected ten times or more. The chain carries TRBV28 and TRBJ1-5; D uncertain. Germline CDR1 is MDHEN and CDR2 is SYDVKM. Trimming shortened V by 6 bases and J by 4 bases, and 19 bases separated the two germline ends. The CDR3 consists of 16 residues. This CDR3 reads CASRHGSTAGNQPQHF. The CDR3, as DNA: TGTGCCAGCAGGCATGGGTCTACCGCGGGTAATCAGCCCCAGCATTTT.

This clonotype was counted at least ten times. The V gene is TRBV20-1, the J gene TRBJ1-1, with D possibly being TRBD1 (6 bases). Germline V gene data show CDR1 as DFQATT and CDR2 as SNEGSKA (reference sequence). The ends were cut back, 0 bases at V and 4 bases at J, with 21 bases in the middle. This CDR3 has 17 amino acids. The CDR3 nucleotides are TGCAGTGCTAGAGATCAGGGGTTTCTGTTTCGGGGCACTGAAGCTTTCTTT. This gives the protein CSARDQGFLFRGTEAFF.

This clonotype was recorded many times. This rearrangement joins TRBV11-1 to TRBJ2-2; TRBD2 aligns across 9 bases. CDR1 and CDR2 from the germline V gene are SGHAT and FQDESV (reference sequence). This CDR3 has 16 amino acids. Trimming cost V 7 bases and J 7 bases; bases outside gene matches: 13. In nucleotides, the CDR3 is TGTGCCAGCACCCGGGGTAGCGGGAGAAGCGGCGGGGAGCTGTTTTTT. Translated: CASTRGSGRSGGELFF.

CDR3 DNA sequence: TGCGCCAGCAGCCAAGCCGCGGGACAGCAAGAGACCCAGTACTTC. Translation: CASSQAAGQQETQYF. The chain employs TRBV4-1 and TRBJ2-5; weak D call: TRBD1 (7 bases). The germline gives CDR1 MGHRA, CDR2 YSYEKL. This CDR3 has 15 residues. Trimming stripped 1 base from V and 2 bases from J, with 11 bases between.

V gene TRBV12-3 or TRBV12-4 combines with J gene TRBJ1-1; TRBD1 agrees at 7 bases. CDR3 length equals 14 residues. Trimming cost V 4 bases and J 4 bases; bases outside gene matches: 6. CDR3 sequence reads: CASSWGQSSTEAFF. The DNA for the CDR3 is TGTGCCAGCAGTTGGGGACAGAGTAGCACTGAAGCTTTCTTT.

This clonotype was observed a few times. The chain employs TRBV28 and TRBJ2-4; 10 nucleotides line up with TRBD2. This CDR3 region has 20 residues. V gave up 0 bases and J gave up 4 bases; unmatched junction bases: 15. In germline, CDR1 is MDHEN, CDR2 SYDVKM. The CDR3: CASSLWRFGPSGSRKNIQYF. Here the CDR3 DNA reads TGTGCCAGCAGTTTATGGCGGTTTGGGCCTAGCGGGAGCCGGAAAAACATTCAGTACTTC.

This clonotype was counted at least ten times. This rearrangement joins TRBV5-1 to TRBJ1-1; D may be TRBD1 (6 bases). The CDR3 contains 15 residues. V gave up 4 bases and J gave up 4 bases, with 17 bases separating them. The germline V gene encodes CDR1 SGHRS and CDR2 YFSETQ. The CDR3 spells CASSPQGTWGTEAFF. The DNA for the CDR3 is TGCGCCAGCAGCCCGCAGGGGACGTGGGGCACTGAAGCTTTCTTT.

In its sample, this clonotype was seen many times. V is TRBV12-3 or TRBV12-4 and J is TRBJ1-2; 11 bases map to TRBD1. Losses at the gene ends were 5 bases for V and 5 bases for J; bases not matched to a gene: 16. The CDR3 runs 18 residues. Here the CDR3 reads CASSLPDKPGQGVYGYTF. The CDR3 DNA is TGTGCCAGCAGTCTCCCCGACAAACCGGGACAGGGGGTATATGGCTACACCTTC.

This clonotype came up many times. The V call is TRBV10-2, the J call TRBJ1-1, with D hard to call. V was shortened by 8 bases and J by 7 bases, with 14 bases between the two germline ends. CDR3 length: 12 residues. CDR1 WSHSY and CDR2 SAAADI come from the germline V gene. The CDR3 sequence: CASAYTTSEAFF. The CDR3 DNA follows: TGCGCCAGCGCCTACACCACAAGTGAAGCTTTCTTT.

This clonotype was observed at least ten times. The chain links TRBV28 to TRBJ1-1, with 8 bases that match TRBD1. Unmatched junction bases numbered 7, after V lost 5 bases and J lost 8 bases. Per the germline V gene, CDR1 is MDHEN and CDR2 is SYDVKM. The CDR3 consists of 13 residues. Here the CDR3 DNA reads TGTGCCAGCAGTATAACCCGGGACAGGGAAGCTTTCTTT. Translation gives CASSITRDREAFF. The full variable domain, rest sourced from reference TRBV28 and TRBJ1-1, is DVKVTQSSRYLVKRTGEKVFLECVQDMDHENMFWYRQDPGLGLRLIYFSYDVKMKEKGDIPEGYSVSREKKERFSLILESASTNQTSMYLCASSITRDREAFFGQGTRLTVV.

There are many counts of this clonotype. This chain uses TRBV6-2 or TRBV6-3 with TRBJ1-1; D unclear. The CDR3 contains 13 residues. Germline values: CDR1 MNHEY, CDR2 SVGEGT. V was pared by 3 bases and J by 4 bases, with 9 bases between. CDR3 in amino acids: CASSYGDSTEAFF. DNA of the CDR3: TGTGCCAGCAGTTATGGGGATAGCACTGAAGCTTTCTTT.

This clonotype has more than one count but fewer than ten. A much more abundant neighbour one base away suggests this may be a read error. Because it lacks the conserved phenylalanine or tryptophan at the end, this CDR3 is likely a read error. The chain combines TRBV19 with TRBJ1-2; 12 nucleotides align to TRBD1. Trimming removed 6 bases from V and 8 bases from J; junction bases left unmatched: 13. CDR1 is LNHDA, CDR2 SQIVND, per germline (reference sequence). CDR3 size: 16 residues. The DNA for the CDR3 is TGTGCCAGTAGGCCGGGACAGGGGGCGAATGCGGACGGCTACACCGTC. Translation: CASRPGQGANADGYTV.

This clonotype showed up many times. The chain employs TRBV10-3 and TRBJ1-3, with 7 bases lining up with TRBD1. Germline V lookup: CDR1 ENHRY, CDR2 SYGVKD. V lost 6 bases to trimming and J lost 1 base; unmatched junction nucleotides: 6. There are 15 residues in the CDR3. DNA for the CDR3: TGTGCCATCAGGGGGGACAGCTGGTCTGGAAACACCATATATTTT. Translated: CAIRGDSWSGNTIYF.

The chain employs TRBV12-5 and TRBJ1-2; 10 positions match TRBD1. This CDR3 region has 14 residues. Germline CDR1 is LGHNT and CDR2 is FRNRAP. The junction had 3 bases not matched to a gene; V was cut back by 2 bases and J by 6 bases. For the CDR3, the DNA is TGTGCTAGTGGTTTGCTCGGGACAGGGGATGGCTACACCTTC. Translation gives CASGLLGTGDGYTF.

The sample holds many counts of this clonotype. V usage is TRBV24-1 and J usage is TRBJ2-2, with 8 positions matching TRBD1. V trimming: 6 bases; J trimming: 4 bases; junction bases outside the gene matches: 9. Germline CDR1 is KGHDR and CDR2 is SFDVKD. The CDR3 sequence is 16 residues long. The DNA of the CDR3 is TGTGCCACCAGTAGAGCGACAGGGGCGGGCACCGGGGAGCTGTTTTTT. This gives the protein CATSRATGAGTGELFF.

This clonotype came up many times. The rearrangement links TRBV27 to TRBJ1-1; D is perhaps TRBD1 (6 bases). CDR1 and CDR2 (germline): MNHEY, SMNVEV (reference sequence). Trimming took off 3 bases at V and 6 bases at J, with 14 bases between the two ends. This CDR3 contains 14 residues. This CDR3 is CASSFTGQIAEAFF. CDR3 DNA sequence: TGTGCCAGCAGTTTTACCGGACAGATCGCTGAAGCTTTCTTT.

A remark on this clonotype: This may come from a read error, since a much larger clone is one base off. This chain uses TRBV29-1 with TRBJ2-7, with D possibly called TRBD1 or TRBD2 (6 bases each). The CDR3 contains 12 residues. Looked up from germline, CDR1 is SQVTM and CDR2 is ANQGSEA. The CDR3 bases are TGCAGCGTTGACGGGGGCCAGTACGGGCAGTACTTC. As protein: CSVDGGQYGQYF.

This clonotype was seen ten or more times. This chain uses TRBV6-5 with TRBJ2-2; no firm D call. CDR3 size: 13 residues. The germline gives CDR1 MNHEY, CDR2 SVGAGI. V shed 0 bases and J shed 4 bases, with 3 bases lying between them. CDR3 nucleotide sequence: TGTGCCAGCAGTTACTCCACCACCGGGGAGCTGTTTTTT. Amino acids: CASSYSTTGELFF.

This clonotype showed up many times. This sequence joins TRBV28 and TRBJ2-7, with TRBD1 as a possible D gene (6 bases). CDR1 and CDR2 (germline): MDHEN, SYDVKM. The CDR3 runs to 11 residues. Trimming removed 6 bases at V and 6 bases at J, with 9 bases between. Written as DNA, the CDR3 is TGTGCCAGCAGCACAGGGTCCGAGCAGTACTTC. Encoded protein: CASSTGSEQYF. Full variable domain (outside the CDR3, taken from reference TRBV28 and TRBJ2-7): DVKVTQSSRYLVKRTGEKVFLECVQDMDHENMFWYRQDPGLGLRLIYFSYDVKMKEKGDIPEGYSVSREKKERFSLILESASTNQTSMYLCASSTGSEQYFGPGTRLTVT.

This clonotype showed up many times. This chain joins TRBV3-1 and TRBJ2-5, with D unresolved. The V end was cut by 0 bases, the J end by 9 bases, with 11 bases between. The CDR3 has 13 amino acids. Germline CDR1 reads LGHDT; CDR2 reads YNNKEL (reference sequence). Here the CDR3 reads CASSQDSTRPQYF. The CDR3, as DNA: TGTGCCAGCAGCCAAGATTCTACCCGACCCCAGTACTTC.